This TCR beta chain was found in a study of post-analysis software for immune sequencing data. In the study overall: Relapsing-remitting, secondary progressive and progressive-relapsing forms of multiple sclerosis all featured among disease courses.

Presence of unique molecular identifiers characterized the TCR beta cDNA libraries. T cells numbering roughly 1 to 10 million yielded cDNA molecules that totaled approximately 500,000. MiXCR was run by TCRdb on the PCR reads, yielding one entry per CDR3 protein. The table lists hundreds of thousands of distinct CDR3 sequences, 44% of them singletons, with over 1.5% in the top ten. The study, taken as a whole, reports: TRBV5-6, TRBV5-1 and TRBV20-1 belonged to a set of about five TRBV segments that were more frequent in patients than controls. Normalized Chao1 diversity was significantly lower in multiple sclerosis patients than in controls.

About this clonotype itself: Its matching antigen is unknown.

CDR3 length equals 16 residues. V was pared by 3 bases and J by 6 bases, with 7 bases of the junction left unmatched. Sequencing was performed on blood. V is TRBV12-3 or TRBV12-4 and J is TRBJ2-1; TRBD2 matches at 11 bases. This receptor was obtained from a girl between 5 and 17 years old with multiple sclerosis. The CDR3 here is CASSFSGRAFTNEQFF. CDR3 nucleotides: TGTGCCAGCAGTTTTAGCGGGAGGGCCTTTACCAATGAGCAGTTCTTC.